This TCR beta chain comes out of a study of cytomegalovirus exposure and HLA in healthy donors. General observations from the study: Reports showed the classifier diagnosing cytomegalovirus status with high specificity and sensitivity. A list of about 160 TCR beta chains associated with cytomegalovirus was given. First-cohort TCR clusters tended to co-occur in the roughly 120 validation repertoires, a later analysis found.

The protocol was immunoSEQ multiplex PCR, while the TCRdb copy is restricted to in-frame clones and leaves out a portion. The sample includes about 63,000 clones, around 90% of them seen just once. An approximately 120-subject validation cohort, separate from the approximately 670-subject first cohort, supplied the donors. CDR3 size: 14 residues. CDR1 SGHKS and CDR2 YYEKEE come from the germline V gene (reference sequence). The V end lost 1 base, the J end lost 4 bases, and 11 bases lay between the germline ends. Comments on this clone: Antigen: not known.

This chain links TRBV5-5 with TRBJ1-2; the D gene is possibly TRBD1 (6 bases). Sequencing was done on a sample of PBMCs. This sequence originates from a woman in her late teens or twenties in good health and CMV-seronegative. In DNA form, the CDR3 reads TGTGCCAGCAGCTTGATGGGAGGGGGCTATGGCTACACCTTC. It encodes CASSLMGGGYGYTF.